This T cell receptor beta chain was obtained from a study of T cells after yellow fever vaccination. Looking at the study overall: Some fractions had low cell numbers, and these were prepared with SMART-Seq v4 Ultra Low Input.

At least ten counts were recorded for this clonotype. Its antigen is unknown. General observations from the study: Few clonotypes appeared in both CD4 and CD8 compartments. Detected again after the booster were most primary-vaccination clones, at 96% CD4 and 80% to 90% CD8.

A 5'RACE template-switching step, the method used to make TCR cDNA, added a universal primer site and UMIs. Each CDR3 protein is one row after TCRdb ran MiXCR on the 5' RACE reads. Here the sample spans hundreds of thousands of distinct CDR3 sequences, approximately 3.8% being singletons. Germline loops: CDR1 MNHEY, CDR2 SVGAGI. CDR3 length: 13 residues. The V segment lost 4 bases and the J segment 5 bases; nucleotides outside the gene matches: 2. Specimen: PBMCs, collected on the day of the yellow fever booster vaccination. The TCR comes from a man between 18 and 35 years old who received the YFV17D yellow fever vaccine. This chain connects TRBV6-5 to TRBJ2-4; 7 bases are a match to TRBD1. This CDR3 reads CASSSGTENIQYF. In DNA form, the CDR3 reads TGTGCCAGCAGTTCCGGGACAGAAAACATTCAGTACTTC.